One and the same sample provided the 29 T cell receptor beta chains below, sequenced in a study of cytomegalovirus exposure and HLA in healthy donors. 60 Vbeta and 13 Jbeta primers were used in PCR. Sequenced by immunoSEQ multiplex PCR; TCRdb stores in-frame clones only, minus some. The sample holds roughly 71,000 clones, 70% to 85% seen once. Sequencing was carried out using PBMCs. These receptor sequences come from a human donor in good health.

J is TRBJ2-3 and V is TRBV10-3; D gene ambiguous. CDR1 and CDR2 from the germline V gene are ENHRY and SYGVKD. There are 14 residues in the CDR3. Trimming removed 4 bases from V and 2 bases from J, with 10 bases in between. The CDR3 protein is CAISGWRNTDTQYF. DNA of the CDR3: TGTGCCATCAGTGGATGGAGAAACACAGATACGCAGTATTTT.

The chain has TRBV5-1 and TRBJ2-1; 7 nucleotides agree with TRBD1. The ends lost 3 bases at V and 7 bases at J; junction bases unmatched: 22. The CDR3 runs 19 residues. Germline CDR1 reads SGHRS; CDR2 reads YFSETQ. CDR3 DNA sequence: TGCGCCAGCAGCTCCCAATTGGACCTATCTTTGACAGGGTCGAATGAGCAGTTCTTC. Its translation is CASSSQLDLSLTGSNEQFF.

This sequence joins TRBV9 and TRBJ2-2, with D possibly matching TRBD1 (7 bases). The CDR3 totals 18 residues. Germline V gene lookup returns CDR1 SGDLS and CDR2 YYNGEE. Trimming pared 4 bases from V and 3 bases from J, leaving 22 bases between. This CDR3 reads CASSPAEGAPDDTGELFF. The CDR3 DNA sequence: TGTGCCAGCAGCCCCGCGGAGGGGGCCCCTGACGACACCGGGGAGCTGTTTTTT. Based on the CDR3 plus reference TRBV9 and TRBJ2-2, the full variable domain is DSGVTQTPKHLITATGQRVTLRCSPRSGDLSVYWYQQSLDQGLQFLIQYYNGEERAKGNILERFSAQQFPDLHSELNLSSLELGDSALYFCASSPAEGAPDDTGELFFGEGSRLTVL.

V is TRBV6-1 and J is TRBJ2-5, with 11 bases identical to TRBD1. This CDR3 region has 14 residues. Germline V gene sequence: CDR1 MNHNS, CDR2 SASEGT. With V trimmed by 1 base and J by 11 bases, 6 bases remained unmatched. In DNA, the CDR3 is TGTGCCAGCAGTGAAGAAGGGACAGGGGGACAGCAGTACTTC. Amino acids: CASSEEGTGGQQYF.

The genes are TRBV5-1 and TRBJ1-6, with TRBD1 identical over 9 bases. CDR3 length: 15 amino acids. Germline-derived CDR1 and CDR2 are SGHRS and YFSETQ. J was trimmed by 10 bases and V by 0 bases; bases with no gene match: 5. The CDR3, as DNA: TGCGCCAGCAGCTTGGAGGACAGGGGCGGATCACCCCTCCACTTT. It encodes CASSLEDRGGSPLHF.

This rearrangement joins TRBV29-1 to TRBJ2-1, with D hard to call. This CDR3 is built from 14 residues. V was pared by 4 bases and J by 4 bases, with 14 bases between. Germline V CDR1 and CDR2: SQVTM, ANQGSEA. The CDR3 reads CSVGGILTYNEQFF. For the CDR3, the DNA is TGCAGCGTTGGAGGTATTCTAACTTACAATGAGCAGTTCTTC.

The V gene is TRBV6-1, the J gene TRBJ2-7, with D perhaps TRBD2 (6 bases). The CDR3 sequence is 12 residues long. CDR1 and CDR2 (germline): MNHNS, SASEGT. V was cut by 4 bases and J by 6 bases, with 10 bases left in between. The CDR3 reads CASSVGGSEQYF. CDR3 sequence (DNA): TGTGCCAGCAGTGTTGGGGGGAGCGAGCAGTACTTC.

This clone has more than one count but fewer than ten. V gene TRBV19 combines with J gene TRBJ2-7, with TRBD1 matching over 11 bases. This CDR3 is 14 amino acids long. Germline CDR1 and CDR2: LNHDA and SQIVND (reference sequence). J lost 0 bases, V lost 7 bases, and 2 bases had no gene match. The CDR3 reads CASKGQGASYEQYF. For the CDR3, the DNA is TGTGCCAGTAAAGGACAGGGGGCCTCCTACGAGCAGTACTTC.

The chain employs TRBV30 and TRBJ2-7; no reliable D call. There are 12 residues in the CDR3. CDR1 and CDR2 from the germline V gene are GTSNPN and SVGIG (reference sequence). The V end lost 5 bases, the J end lost 2 bases, and 10 bases lay between the germline ends. CDR3 in amino acids: CAWDKSPYEQYF. The CDR3, as DNA: TGTGCCTGGGACAAATCCCCCTACGAGCAGTACTTC.

This rearrangement joins TRBV6-1 to TRBJ2-7; 7 bases are a match to TRBD1. In germline, CDR1 is MNHNS, CDR2 SASEGT. V lost 8 bases and J lost 2; bases outside the gene matches: 6. This CDR3 spans 13 amino acids. The CDR3 here is CASAGTAPYEQYF. The CDR3 nucleotides read TGTGCCAGCGCTGGGACAGCCCCCTACGAGCAGTACTTC.

The chain joins TRBV5-1 to TRBJ2-1; 12 bases match TRBD2. Trimming removed 2 bases from V and 10 bases from J; junction bases left unmatched: 10. Germline CDR1 and CDR2: SGHRS and YFSETQ. CDR3 size: 16 residues. CDR3 residues: CASSLLAGGPPEEQFF. In DNA, the CDR3 is TGCGCCAGCAGCTTACTAGCGGGAGGCCCCCCCGAAGAGCAGTTCTTC.

This chain connects TRBV10-1 to TRBJ1-5; possible D gene TRBD1, 6 bases. This CDR3 comprises 13 residues. The V end lost 1 base, the J end lost 7 bases, and 8 bases lay between the germline ends. Germline values: CDR1 WNHNN, CDR2 SYGVQD (reference sequence). CDR3 sequence: CASSEWTDQPQHF. For the CDR3, the DNA is TGCGCCAGCAGTGAGTGGACAGACCAGCCCCAGCATTTT.

This chain joins TRBV5-6 and TRBJ2-5; TRBD1 matches at 7 bases. Trimming removed 1 base from V and 5 bases from J; junction bases left unmatched: 5. CDR3 length: 14 residues. Germline CDR1 and CDR2: SGHDT and YYEEEE. CDR3 in amino acids: CASSLKGGGETQYF. CDR3 DNA sequence: TGTGCCAGCAGCTTGAAAGGGGGCGGGGAGACCCAGTACTTC.

The rearrangement joins TRBV5-4 to TRBJ1-3, with 8 bases that match TRBD1. Germline values: CDR1 SGHNT, CDR2 YYREEE (reference sequence). The V and J ends lost 3 bases and 2 bases, in that order; junction bases with no gene match: 1. The CDR3 runs 14 residues. The CDR3 here is CASSSQGAGNTIYF. CDR3 coding DNA: TGTGCCAGCAGCTCACAGGGGGCTGGAAACACCATATATTTT.

This clone appeared once. The chain recombines TRBV7-8 with TRBJ2-6; D is undetermined. The CDR3 consists of 17 residues. CDR1 is SGHVS and CDR2 is FQNEAQ in the germline V gene. V was cut by 1 base and J by 0 bases, with 10 bases left in between. CDR3 nucleotide sequence: TGTGCCAGCAGCTTAGTACAGACCAGCTCTGGGGCCAACGTCCTGACTTTC. Translated, it gives CASSLVQTSSGANVLTF.

The chain uses TRBV10-3 and TRBJ1-5, with 8 bases that match TRBD1. The V gene end was trimmed by 3 bases and the J gene end by 4 bases; junction bases not matched to a gene: 5. Per germline, CDR1 ENHRY and CDR2 SYGVKD. The CDR3 totals 15 residues. CDR3 region: CAISEAQGENQPQHF. For the CDR3, the DNA is TGTGCCATCAGTGAAGCACAGGGGGAAAATCAGCCCCAGCATTTT.

This clone was observed once. The V call is TRBV7-2, the J call TRBJ2-7; TRBD2 matches 9 bases. The V segment lost 1 base and the J segment 10 bases; nucleotides outside the gene matches: 14. This CDR3 is 16 amino acids long. Germline loops: CDR1 SGHTA, CDR2 FQGNSA. As DNA, the CDR3 is TGTGCCAGCAGCTTAGACCCTAGCGGGACCCACTCCGCCCAGTACTTC. As protein: CASSLDPSGTHSAQYF.

The chain carries TRBV7-9 and TRBJ2-7; 10 bases agree with TRBD1. Germline V gives CDR1 SEHNR, CDR2 FQNEAQ (reference sequence). V trimming: 5 bases; J trimming: 3 bases; junction bases outside the gene matches: 7. There are 15 residues in the CDR3. CDR3: CASSLDRGPLYEQYF. CDR3 bases: TGTGCCAGCAGCCTTGACAGGGGGCCACTCTACGAGCAGTACTTC.

The chain couples TRBV7-3 to TRBJ2-1, with D possibly matching TRBD2 (5 bases). CDR1 is SGHTA, CDR2 FQGTGA, per germline. CDR3 length: 13 residues. Trimming removed 3 bases from V and 4 bases from J, with 7 bases in between. CDR3 region: CASSFGEYNEQFF. Here the CDR3 DNA reads TGTGCCAGCAGCTTCGGGGAGTACAATGAGCAGTTCTTC.

The CDR3 bases are TGCGCCAGCAGCCAGCTTAGCGGGACCTACGAGCAGTACTTC. As protein: CASSQLSGTYEQYF. This chain uses TRBV5-1 with TRBJ2-7, with 8 bases lining up with TRBD2. The J segment lost 2 bases and the V segment lost 4 bases, leaving 5 bases of the junction unmatched. From germline, CDR1 is SGHRS and CDR2 YFSETQ. CDR3 size: 14 residues.

This clone was picked up one time. The chain is built from TRBV7-6 and TRBJ2-2; weak D call: TRBD2 (5 bases). With 10 bases removed from V and 4 bases from J, the gap between germline ends came to 7 bases. The CDR3 has 11 residues. CDR1 is SGHVS and CDR2 is FNYEAQ in the germline V gene. CDR3 bases: TGTGCCACTCGGGGCACCGGGGAGCTGTTTTTT. Protein product: CATRGTGELFF.

A few counts support this clone. The chain is built from TRBV6-1 and TRBJ2-5, with TRBD1 matching over 12 bases. The J call is in doubt because the DNA end fits TRBJ2-7 better. The CDR3 has 15 residues. CDR1 and CDR2 (germline): MNHNS, SASEGT. CDR3 loop: CASSDRDRGRYEQYF. The CDR3 nucleotides are TGTGCCAGCAGTGACCGGGACAGGGGGCGGTACGAGCAGTACTTC.

Details on this clone: Other DNA sequences in the same sample also yield this CDR3. The CDR3: CASSLEMRDRRDEQYF. The CDR3, as DNA: TGTGCCAGCAGCTTGGAGATGAGAGACAGGCGCGACGAGCAGTACTTC. The V and J genes are TRBV5-6 and TRBJ2-7, with D perhaps matching TRBD1 (6 bases). The germline V and J ends were trimmed by 0 bases and 5 bases, with 18 bases remaining between them. Germline CDR1 reads SGHDT; CDR2 reads YYEEEE. The CDR3 runs to 16 residues.

A few counts support this clone. The junction differs from germline at one of its ends, possibly a read error. Other DNA sequences of this sample code for an identical CDR3. This chain links TRBV27 with TRBJ2-7; no definite D call. The germline gives CDR1 MNHEY, CDR2 SMNVEV (reference sequence). There are 13 residues in the CDR3. The CDR3 DNA reads as TGCGCCAGCAGAAATGGCAATTCCTACGAGCAGTACTTC. It codes for CASRNGNSYEQYF.

The rearrangement links TRBV6-1 to TRBJ1-1; the D is unclear. CDR1 and CDR2 from the germline V gene are MNHNS and SASEGT. V was pared by 7 bases and J by 1 base, with 7 bases between. This CDR3 is 12 amino acids long. The DNA of the CDR3 is TGTGCCAGCAATTCCAGGAACACTGAAGCTTTCTTT. Residues: CASNSRNTEAFF.

This chain uses TRBV4-2 with TRBJ2-7, with 8 bases fitting TRBD1. From germline, CDR1 is LGHNA and CDR2 YNFKEQ. The CDR3 is 15 residues long. Trimming at V came to 1 base and at J to 5 bases, leaving 7 bases not matched to a gene. DNA of the CDR3: TGTGCCAGCAGCCAAGGGACAGGGTCTTCCCACGAGCAGTACTTC. Residues: CASSQGTGSSHEQYF.

The genes are TRBV28 and TRBJ1-6; the D is unclear. This CDR3 has 13 amino acids. Germline assignment: CDR1 MDHEN and CDR2 SYDVKM. Trimming stripped 5 bases from V and 7 bases from J, with 9 bases between. The CDR3 loop reads CASSPPTNSPLHF. The CDR3 bases are TGTGCCAGCAGTCCCCCGACAAATTCACCCCTCCACTTT.

The V and J genes are TRBV5-6 and TRBJ2-3; maybe TRBD1 (6 bases). The CDR3 consists of 15 residues. V shed 4 bases and J shed 6 bases, with 18 bases lying between them. Germline V gene data show CDR1 as SGHDT and CDR2 as YYEEEE. The CDR3 loop reads CASSGAQGRKDTQYF. CDR3 in DNA: TGTGCCAGCAGCGGGGCCCAGGGGCGCAAGGATACGCAGTATTTT.

This clone occurred once. The chain employs TRBV19 and TRBJ2-4, with a possible D match to TRBD2 (6 bases). Germline V gene data show CDR1 as LNHDA and CDR2 as SQIVND (reference sequence). Trimming removed 8 bases from V and 8 bases from J, with 19 bases in between. This CDR3 is built from 14 residues. The DNA for the CDR3 is TGTGCCAGTGGAGGGCCCTACCGATCGGACATTCAGTACTTC. This sequence encodes CASGGPYRSDIQYF.